These T cell receptor beta chains were read from a single sample in a study of blood T cell repertoires in COVID-19. The protocol was immunoSEQ multiplex PCR, while the TCRdb copy is restricted to in-frame clones and leaves out a portion. The sample shows some 250,000 clones, 70% to 90% of them seen only once. Input material: peripheral blood. These receptors came from a woman aged 30 to 39 with COVID-19, enrolled during active disease. Each CDR3 is given with its conserved first and last residue. D genes are given only for firm matches. The listing skips clone size in some rows; elsewhere it reads once, few, many or a size class.

TRBV5-1	NA	TRBJ1-6	NA	TGCGCCAGCAGCGCAAGATTACAAACTACCTATTCACCCCTCCACTTT	CASSARLQTTYSPLHF
TRBV9	TRBD1	TRBJ1-1	NA	TGTGCCAGCAGCGTAGCTACACAGGGGAATATTGAAGCTTTCTTT	CASSVATQGNIEAFF
TRBV27	NA	TRBJ1-5	NA	TGTGCCAGCAGTTTAAGGGGGAATCAGCCCCAGCATTTT	CASSLRGNQPQHF
TRBV5-4	NA	TRBJ1-3	few	TGTGCCAGCAGCTTGGATTCGGGGTACACCATATATTTT	CASSLDSGYTIYF
TRBV5-1	TRBD1	TRBJ2-2	NA	TGCGCCAGCAGCCGGGACAGGGGAAGGGCCGGGGAGCTGTTTTTT	CASSRDRGRAGELFF
TRBV5-1	TRBD2	TRBJ2-3	NA	TGCGCCAGCAGCTTGGCGGCTAGCGGGGGGGCCCGGCGGCCAGATACGCAGTATTTT	CASSLAASGGARRPDTQYF
TRBV4-1	NA	TRBJ1-5	NA	TGCGCCAGCAGCCAAGCTCCGATCCAGGGCAATCAGCCCCAGCATTTT	CASSQAPIQGNQPQHF
TRBV27	NA	TRBJ2-1	NA	TGTGCCAGCAGTTTTCCGGGGGTTGAGCAGTTCTTC	CASSFPGVEQFF
TRBV5-6	NA	TRBJ2-7	NA	TGTGCCAGCAGACCGGAACCAGGGCGGTGGGACGAGCAGTACTTC	CASRPEPGRWDEQYF
TRBV3-1/TRBV3-2	NA	TRBJ2-7	NA	TGTGCCAGCAGCCGGGGCCTGAGCTCCTACGAGCAGTACTTC	CASSRGLSSYEQYF
TRBV10-2	NA	TRBJ1-1	once	TGCGCCAGCAGTGAGGTCCTGCATAGCACTGAAGCTTTCTTT	CASSEVLHSTEAFF
TRBV19	NA	TRBJ1-1	NA	TGTGCCAGTAGTTGGGGGCTAGGGAACACTGAAGCTTTCTTT	CASSWGLGNTEAFF
TRBV7-2	NA	TRBJ2-5	NA	TGTGCCAGCAGCCCCAGGGTTTTGGGTGTGGAGACCCAGTACTTC	CASSPRVLGVETQYF
TRBV7-9	NA	TRBJ1-1	NA	TGTGCCAGCAGCTTAGATGGACTGCCGAACACTGAAGCTTTCTTT	CASSLDGLPNTEAFF
TRBV4-2	NA	TRBJ2-2	NA	TGTGCCAGCAGCAGAACAGGGTCTGGCGGGGAGCTGTTTTTT	CASSRTGSGGELFF
TRBV15	NA	TRBJ1-2	few	TGTGCCACCAGCAGAGACCCCCTCAGTCTTAACTATGGCTACACCTTC	CATSRDPLSLNYGYTF
TRBV5-1	NA	TRBJ2-1	few	TGCGCCAGCAGCGAGAAAACCGGGACTGCAGATGAGCAGTTCTTC	CASSEKTGTADEQFF
TRBV23-1	TRBD1	TRBJ1-4	few	TGCGCCAGCAGTCAATCCTCCACAGGGGAGGCGACTAATGAAAAACTGTTTTTT	CASSQSSTGEATNEKLFF
TRBV19	TRBD2	TRBJ2-1	NA	TGTGCCAGTACAAGGACTAGCGGGGGGCATATTTACAATGAGCAGTTCTTC	CASTRTSGGHIYNEQFF
TRBV29-1	NA	TRBJ2-3	few	TGCAGCGTCGGCGCAGCGACAGACGGCACAGATACGCAGTATTTT	CSVGAATDGTDTQYF
TRBV4-1	NA	TRBJ2-5	once	TGCGCCAGCAGCCAAGATTCGTTTCGGGGGTCAGAGACCCAGTACTTC	CASSQDSFRGSETQYF
TRBV19	NA	TRBJ1-1	NA	TGTGCCAGTAGTATTAGTCTAAACACTGAAGCTTTCTTT	CASSISLNTEAFF
TRBV27	NA	TRBJ1-2	NA	TGTGCCAGCAGTCCTGGGGGGGTTAAAGGCTACACCTTC	CASSPGGVKGYTF
TRBV4-1	TRBD1	TRBJ1-2	NA	TGCGCCAGCAGCTCCGCCGGGACAGGGATCGGCTACACCTTC	CASSSAGTGIGYTF
TRBV10-3	TRBD2	TRBJ2-7	NA	TGTGCCATCAGTGATGTCGGGCGGGGGGGAGGCGAGCAGTACTTC	CAISDVGRGGGEQYF
TRBV5-8	NA	TRBJ1-1	once	TGTGCCAGCAGCTTATGGGGGCACACTGAAGCTTTCTTT	CASSLWGHTEAFF
TRBV7-5	NA	TRBJ1-4	NA	TGTGTCAGAAGCCCAGTCGGGGACAGCGATGAAAAACTGTTTTTT	CVRSPVGDSDEKLFF
TRBV12-1	NA	TRBJ2-7	NA	TGTGCCAGCAGCTTCGGGCGGGGAGAGATTTCCTACGAGCAGTACTTC	CASSFGRGEISYEQYF
TRBV5-6	NA	TRBJ1-5	NA	TGTGCCAGCAGCTTTGCGGAGGGCCCCCAGCATTTT	CASSFAEGPQHF
TRBV6-4	TRBD1	TRBJ2-2	few	TGTGCCAGCAGTGACAGGGACAGAACGAACACCGGGGAGCTGTTTTTT	CASSDRDRTNTGELFF
TRBV5-1	NA	TRBJ1-1	NA	TGCGCCAGCAGCTTAGACAGGCCCCCCACTGAAGCTTTCTTT	CASSLDRPPTEAFF
TRBV5-1	TRBD1	TRBJ2-3	NA	TGCGCCAGCAGCTCGGGACAGGGGGCGACCGATACGCAGTATTTT	CASSSGQGATDTQYF
TRBV18	TRBD2	TRBJ2-5	NA	TGTGCCAGCTCACCGTCGGCGGGGGGTCAAGAGACCCAGTACTTC	CASSPSAGGQETQYF
TRBV10-3	TRBD1	TRBJ1-1	NA	TGTGCCATCAGTGCCAACAGGGGGCTGGACACTGAAGCTTTCTTT	CAISANRGLDTEAFF
TRBV6-6	NA	TRBJ1-1	NA	TGTGCCAGCAGTTACCAGGACACTGAAGCTTTCTTT	CASSYQDTEAFF
TRBV20-1	NA	TRBJ1-2	few	TGCAGTGCTAGTGTCAACCTTTTAGCCGGCTACACCTTC	CSASVNLLAGYTF
TRBV5-6	TRBD1	TRBJ2-7	NA	TGTGCCAGCAGCTTGACAGGGACAGGGGTGGAGGAGCAGTACTTC	CASSLTGTGVEEQYF
TRBV12-3/TRBV12-4	NA	TRBJ1-2	NA	TGTGCCAGCAGTTTTCCCAATTATGGCTACACCTTC	CASSFPNYGYTF
TRBV4-1	TRBD2	TRBJ2-1	NA	TGCGCCAGCAGCCAAGATTGGGGGGGTTCCTACAATGAGCAGTTCTTC	CASSQDWGGSYNEQFF
TRBV7-9	NA	TRBJ1-2	NA	TGTGCCAGCATGGGACACCTAAACTATGGCTACACCTTC	CASMGHLNYGYTF
TRBV27	NA	TRBJ1-2	once	TGTGCCAGCAGGATAGGTGTGTGGGCAAACTATGGCTACACCTTC	CASRIGVWANYGYTF
TRBV18	TRBD1	TRBJ1-2	few	TGTGCCAGCTCACCACGGACAGGAACTAACTATGGCTACACCTTC	CASSPRTGTNYGYTF